This T cell receptor beta chain came from a study of regulatory T cells in long-lasting Graves disease. Findings and caveats of the study: New patients shared fewer public clonotypes (more than 850) than persistent patients did (around 3,000).

Libraries of TCR beta came from iRepertoire HTBI primers plus Arm-PCR of CDR3 regions. One entry per CDR3 protein, called by TCRdb with MiXCR from the multiplex PCR reads. The sample includes fewer than 550,000 distinct CDR3 sequences, under 25% of them seen just once. V was shortened by 5 bases and J by 0 bases, with 8 bases between the two germline ends. The CDR3 has 14 residues. Looked up from germline, CDR1 is MNHEY and CDR2 is SMNVEV (reference sequence). The time point is: persistent/refractory GD, antithyroid drugs over 5 years with positive TRAb. PBMC-derived RNA was used for the TCR library. From each patient, about 8.3 milliliters of peripheral blood was drawn and collected into an EDTA anticoagulant tube. This clonotype was observed at least ten times. The antigen is not known.

The chain is built from TRBV27 and TRBJ1-5; D unresolved. The material sequenced was peripheral blood mononuclear cells (PBMCs), taken when the disease was refractory, from a patient treated with antithyroid drugs. This TCR came from a female donor with Graves disease. DNA for the CDR3: TGTGCCAGCAGTCCCATCTATAGCAATCAGCCCCAGCATTTT. Translation gives CASSPIYSNQPQHF.